This TCR beta chain is from a study of CD8+CD57+ T cells in acquired aplastic anemia. Study at large: The study obtained an average of approximately 2.9 ug of DNA from sorted CD4+ and CD8+ cells.

Overall study results and limits: A set of more than 25 CD8+ CDR3 sequences was shared between patients and controls, and these sequences appeared highly expressed in patients.

Profiling that covered TCR beta VDJ and CDR3 relied on genomic DNA as its template. One entry per CDR3 protein, called by TCRdb with MiXCR from the reads. The sample lists roughly 40,000 distinct CDR3 sequences; approximately 67% were seen once. This clonotype was seen a few times. Its specificity is unknown. V dropped 3 bases and J dropped 11 bases, with 14 bases sitting between them. This CDR3 is 13 amino acids long. The germline CDR1 and CDR2 sequences are LGHNA and YNFKEQ. The sequence came from a human donor in good health, serving as a control. Material: sorted CD4+, CD8+, or CD8+CD57+ T cells (not recorded which) from PBMCs. The chain recombines TRBV4-2 with TRBJ2-1, with D perhaps matching TRBD1 (5 bases). The CDR3 sequence: CASSQGLVRKQFF. In nucleotides, the CDR3 is TGTGCCAGCAGCCAGGGGCTGGTCCGCAAGCAGTTCTTC.